This entry concerns a single T cell receptor (beta chain). As yet, its antigen is unknown. The V gene end was trimmed by 3 bases and the J gene end by 6 bases; junction bases not matched to a gene: 5. This CDR3 region has 14 residues. The V gene's germline CDR1 is MDHEN and CDR2 SYDVKM. Assay: immunoSEQ multiplex PCR; the TCRdb copy retains only in-frame clones and omits some. The sample includes approximately 20,000 clones, around 72% of them seen just once. Processing was applied to graft tissue in order to liberate intraepithelial and lamina propria lymphocytes. The data stem from a study of graft-versus-host responses after intestinal transplantation. Study details: Each recipient received a multivisceral, liver-intestinal, or isolated intestinal graft. Among the recipients, all got anti-thymocyte globulin induction and then tacrolimus and steroids for approximately 3 years. General study points: High graft-versus-host to host-versus-graft clonal ratios were seen in allografts of patients with graft-donor T cell macrochimerism. GvH clones appeared in recipient marrow, some first in ileum or blood.

The sequence derives from a human patient who received an intestinal transplant, so some T cells may come from the graft donor. The J gene is TRBJ1-5, the V gene TRBV28, with 7 bases fitting TRBD1. The source material was ileum tissue, sampled roughly 3 weeks after intestinal transplant. The CDR3 reads CASSLTGYTQPQHF. DNA of the CDR3: TGTGCCAGCAGTTTGACAGGGTATACTCAGCCCCAGCATTTT.